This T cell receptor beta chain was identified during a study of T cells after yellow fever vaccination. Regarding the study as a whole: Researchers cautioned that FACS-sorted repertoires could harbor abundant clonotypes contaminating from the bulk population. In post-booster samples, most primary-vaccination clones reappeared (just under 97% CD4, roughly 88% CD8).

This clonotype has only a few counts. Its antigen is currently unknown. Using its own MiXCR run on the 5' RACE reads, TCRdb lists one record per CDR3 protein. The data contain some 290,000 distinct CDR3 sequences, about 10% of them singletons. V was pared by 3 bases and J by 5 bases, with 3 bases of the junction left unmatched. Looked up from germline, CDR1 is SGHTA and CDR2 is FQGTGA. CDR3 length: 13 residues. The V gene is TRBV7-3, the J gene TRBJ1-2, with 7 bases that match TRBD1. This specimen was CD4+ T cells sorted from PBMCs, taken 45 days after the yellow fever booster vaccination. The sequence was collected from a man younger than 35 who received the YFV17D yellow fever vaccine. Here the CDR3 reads CASSLPGQYGYTF. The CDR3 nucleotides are TGTGCCAGCAGCTTGCCGGGACAGTATGGCTACACCTTC.